Shown below are 9 T cell receptor beta chains from a single sample sequenced in a study of radiotherapy plus CTLA-4 blockade in lung cancer. The protocol was immunoSEQ multiplex PCR, while the TCRdb copy is restricted to in-frame clones and leaves out a portion. The table records 25,000 to 35,000 clones, over 75% of them present only once. Sequenced material: peripheral blood, taken from a patient treated with radiotherapy plus ipilimumab. These receptor sequences come from a human donor with non-small cell lung cancer that progressed on radiotherapy plus ipilimumab.

The chain recombines TRBV29-1 with TRBJ2-2; 14 bases match TRBD2. The CDR3 has 13 residues. V lost 7 bases to trimming and J lost 6 bases; unmatched junction nucleotides: 1. Germline V gene sequence: CDR1 SQVTM, CDR2 ANQGSEA. For the CDR3, the DNA is TGCAGCGGGGGACTAGCGGGGGCCGGGGAGCTGTTTTTT. It encodes CSGGLAGAGELFF.

The chain has TRBV6-5 and TRBJ1-2; 7 nucleotides agree with TRBD1. This CDR3 is 15 amino acids long. The V gene end was trimmed by 5 bases and the J gene end by 0 bases; junction bases not matched to a gene: 6. CDR1 is MNHEY, CDR2 SVGAGI, per germline. CDR3 sequence reads: CASSRTGQPNYGYTF. CDR3 nucleotide sequence: TGTGCCAGCAGTCGAACGGGACAGCCTAACTATGGCTACACCTTC.

The chain uses TRBV5-1 and TRBJ2-7; D may be TRBD2 (5 bases). The CDR3 has 15 residues. CDR1 is SGHRS, CDR2 YFSETQ, per germline. With 4 bases removed from V and 0 bases from J, the gap between germline ends came to 14 bases. The CDR3 loop reads CASSGSLEASYEQYF. Here the CDR3 DNA reads TGCGCCAGCAGCGGATCGTTGGAGGCCTCCTACGAGCAGTACTTC. The variable domain in full, completed from reference TRBV5-1 and TRBJ2-7, reads KAGVTQTPRYLIKTRGQQVTLSCSPISGHRSVSWYQQTPGQGLQFLFEYFSETQRNKGNFPGRFSGRQFSNSRSEMNVSTLELGDSALYLCASSGSLEASYEQYFGPGTRLTVT.

CDR3 loop: CASSQAGGRVTQYF. In DNA, the CDR3 is TGTGCCAGCAGCCAAGCAGGGGGCCGGGTTACGCAGTATTTT. This chain joins TRBV14 and TRBJ2-3; 8 nucleotides match TRBD1. This CDR3 has 14 amino acids. V lost 1 base and J lost 8; bases outside the gene matches: 5. Germline CDR1 SGHDN, CDR2 FVKESK.

The count of this clone is one. The J gene is TRBJ2-1, the V gene TRBV11-2; 7 bases map to TRBD1. CDR1 and CDR2 from the germline V gene are SGHAT and FQNNGV. The J segment lost 0 bases and the V segment lost 2 bases, leaving 7 bases of the junction unmatched. The CDR3 has 17 amino acids. CDR3 DNA sequence: TGTGCCAGCAGCTTACGGGACAGCGGTAGCTCCTACAATGAGCAGTTCTTC. Translated: CASSLRDSGSSYNEQFF.

This chain links TRBV2 with TRBJ2-3; 8 positions match TRBD2. Trimming cost V 4 bases and J 0 bases; bases outside gene matches: 6. Germline V lookup: CDR1 SNHLY, CDR2 FYNNEI. The CDR3 is 16 amino acids. This CDR3 reads CASSALLAVSTDTQYF. The CDR3 DNA reads as TGTGCCAGCAGTGCTTTACTAGCGGTGAGCACAGATACGCAGTATTTT.

The sample holds a few counts of this clone. The gene calls are TRBV4-2 and TRBJ1-2; no clear D gene. The CDR3 extends over 13 amino acids. V lost 0 bases, J lost 8 bases, and 10 bases lay in between. Germline-derived CDR1 and CDR2 are LGHNA and YNFKEQ. Here the CDR3 reads CASSQDRRRGYTF. CDR3 DNA: TGTGCCAGCAGCCAAGATAGGAGGCGAGGCTACACCTTC.

In nucleotides, the CDR3 is TGTGCCAGCAAATTCGGCGGGGTGCTCTACAATGAGCAGTTCTTC. It specifies CASKFGGVLYNEQFF. This sequence joins TRBV27 and TRBJ2-1; weak D call: TRBD2 (6 bases). Trimming shortened V by 7 bases and J by 3 bases, and 16 bases separated the two germline ends. Germline-derived CDR1 and CDR2 are MNHEY and SMNVEV (reference sequence). This CDR3 has 15 amino acids.

V and J are TRBV5-1 and TRBJ2-7; TRBD1 agrees at 10 bases. The germline CDR1 and CDR2 sequences are SGHRS and YFSETQ. This CDR3 is 15 amino acids long. V lost 4 bases and J lost 3; bases outside the gene matches: 7. The CDR3 loop is CASSPRGTGVYEQYF. DNA of the CDR3: TGCGCCAGCAGCCCGCGGGGGACAGGGGTCTACGAGCAGTACTTC.